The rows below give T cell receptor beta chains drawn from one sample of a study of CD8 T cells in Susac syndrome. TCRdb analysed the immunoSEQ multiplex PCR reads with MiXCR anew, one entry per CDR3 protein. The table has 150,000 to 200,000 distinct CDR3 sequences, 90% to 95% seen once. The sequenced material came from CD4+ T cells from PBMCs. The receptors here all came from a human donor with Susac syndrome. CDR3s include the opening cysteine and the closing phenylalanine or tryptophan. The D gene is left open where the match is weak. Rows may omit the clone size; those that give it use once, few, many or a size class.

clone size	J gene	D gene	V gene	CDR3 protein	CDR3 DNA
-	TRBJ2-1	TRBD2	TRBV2	CASSTLAGVEQFF	TGTGCCAGCAGCACACTAGCGGGAGTCGAGCAGTTCTTC
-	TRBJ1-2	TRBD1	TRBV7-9	CASSRPSGQNYGYTF	TGTGCCAGCAGCCGACCTTCGGGACAGAACTATGGCTACACCTTC
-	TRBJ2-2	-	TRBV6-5	CASSGVMSTGELFF	TGTGCCAGCTCGGGAGTCATGAGCACCGGGGAGCTGTTTTTT
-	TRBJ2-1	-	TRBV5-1	CASSLELAKNNEQFF	TGCGCCAGCAGCTTGGAGCTAGCTAAGAACAATGAGCAGTTCTTC
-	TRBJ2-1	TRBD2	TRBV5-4	CASSPQKLAGVIYNEQFF	TGTGCCAGCAGCCCTCAAAAACTAGCGGGGGTCATCTACAATGAGCAGTTCTTC
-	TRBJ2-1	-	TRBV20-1	CSARDGAGSSYNEQFF	TGCAGTGCTAGAGATGGAGCGGGTAGCTCCTACAATGAGCAGTTCTTC
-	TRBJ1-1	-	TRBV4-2	CASSQEFLQDTEAFF	TGTGCCAGCAGCCAAGAGTTCCTCCAGGACACTGAAGCTTTCTTT
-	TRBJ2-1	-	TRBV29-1	CSGGRTTDNEQFF	TGCAGCGGTGGACGCACGACGGACAATGAGCAGTTCTTC
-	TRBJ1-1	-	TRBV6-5	CASSIRDTQEAFF	TGTGCCAGCAGTATCCGGGACACTCAGGAGGCTTTCTTT
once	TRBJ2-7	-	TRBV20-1	CSARAIRLSDSYEQYF	TGCAGTGCTAGAGCAATAAGACTTTCCGACTCCTACGAGCAGTACTTC
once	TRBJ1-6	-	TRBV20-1	CSARGGGFRRGSDSPLHF	TGCAGTGCTAGAGGCGGCGGGTTCAGGCGCGGAAGTGATTCACCCCTCCACTTT
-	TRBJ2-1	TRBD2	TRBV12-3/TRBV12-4	CASSLGGGAYNEQFF	TGTGCCAGCAGTTTAGGCGGGGGGGCCTACAATGAGCAGTTCTTC
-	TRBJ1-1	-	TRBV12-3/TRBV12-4	CASSHQGENTEAFF	TGTGCCAGCAGTCATCAGGGTGAGAACACTGAAGCTTTCTTT
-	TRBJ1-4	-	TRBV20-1	CSVSDQNEKLFF	TGCAGTGTCTCGGACCAAAATGAAAAACTGTTTTTT
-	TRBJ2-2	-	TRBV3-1	CASSLRQQTTGELFF	TGTGCCAGCAGCCTTCGACAGCAAACCACCGGGGAGCTGTTTTTT
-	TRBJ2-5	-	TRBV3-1	CASSQRGLETQYF	TGTGCCAGCAGCCAAAGAGGGTTAGAGACCCAGTACTTC
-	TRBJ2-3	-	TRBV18	CASSPEASTDTQYF	TGTGCCAGCTCACCAGAGGCCAGCACAGATACGCAGTATTTT
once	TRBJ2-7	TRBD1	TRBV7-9	CASSRKKTGDGNEQYF	TGTGCCAGCAGCCGGAAGAAAACAGGGGACGGGAACGAGCAGTACTTC
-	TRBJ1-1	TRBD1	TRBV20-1	CSARRAGGDHTEAFF	TGCAGTGCTAGGCGGGCAGGGGGCGATCACACTGAAGCTTTCTTT
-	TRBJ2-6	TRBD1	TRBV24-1	CATRQGQGYTGANVLTF	TGTGCCACCAGACAGGGACAGGGCTACACTGGGGCCAACGTCCTGACTTTC
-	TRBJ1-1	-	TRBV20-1	CSAAYLQDSTEAFF	TGCAGTGCTGCATACCTTCAGGATTCCACTGAAGCTTTCTTT
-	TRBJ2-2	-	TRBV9	CASSVRTGRNTGELFF	TGTGCCAGCAGCGTAAGAACAGGAAGGAACACCGGGGAGCTGTTTTTT
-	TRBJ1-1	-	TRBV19	CASTGRATVNTEAFF	TGTGCCAGTACTGGACGAGCCACTGTGAACACTGAAGCTTTCTTT
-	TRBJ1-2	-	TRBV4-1	CASSQVVVSGYGYTF	TGCGCCAGCAGCCAAGTCGTTGTATCAGGATATGGCTACACCTTC
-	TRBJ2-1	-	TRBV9	CASSVETEPYNEQFF	TGTGCCAGCAGCGTAGAGACAGAACCCTACAATGAGCAGTTCTTC
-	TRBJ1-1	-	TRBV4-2	CASSPQAGPNTEAFF	TGTGCCAGCAGCCCACAAGCTGGGCCGAACACTGAAGCTTTCTTT
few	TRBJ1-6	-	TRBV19	CASSMGPPAMPLHF	TGTGCCAGTAGTATGGGCCCACCGGCGATGCCCCTCCACTTT
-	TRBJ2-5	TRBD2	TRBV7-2	CASSLAREGPETQYF	TGTGCCAGCAGCTTAGCGCGGGAGGGCCCCGAGACCCAGTACTTC
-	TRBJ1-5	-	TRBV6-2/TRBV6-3	CASSYDGYQPQHF	TGTGCCAGCAGTTACGACGGTTATCAGCCCCAGCATTTT
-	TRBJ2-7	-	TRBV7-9	CASSPSASRLYEQYF	TGTGCCAGCAGCCCCTCCGCATCGAGGCTCTACGAGCAGTACTTC
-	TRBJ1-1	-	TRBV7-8	CASSSREVLTEAFF	TGTGCCAGCAGCTCGCGAGAGGTGTTGACTGAAGCTTTCTTT
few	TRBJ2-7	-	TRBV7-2	CATRAENPYEQYF	TGTGCCACCAGAGCGGAGAACCCCTACGAGCAGTACTTC
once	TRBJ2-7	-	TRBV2	CARPPGHRSSYEQYF	TGTGCCAGACCACCGGGGCACCGAAGCTCCTACGAGCAGTACTTC
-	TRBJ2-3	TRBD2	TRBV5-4	CASSLVQAGSTDTQYF	TGTGCCAGCAGCTTGGTGCAAGCGGGGAGCACAGATACGCAGTATTTT
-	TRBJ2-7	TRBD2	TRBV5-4	CASKLAVSSYEQYF	TGTGCCAGCAAACTAGCGGTCTCCTCCTACGAGCAGTACTTC
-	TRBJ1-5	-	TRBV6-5	CASRDPNQPQHF	TGTGCCAGCAGGGACCCAAATCAGCCCCAGCATTTT
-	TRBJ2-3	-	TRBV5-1	CASSTVPTDTDTQYF	TGCGCCAGCAGTACGGTCCCTACGGACACAGATACGCAGTATTTT
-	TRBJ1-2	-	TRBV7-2	CASSRHTATYGYTF	TGTGCCAGCAGCCGTCATACAGCAACCTATGGCTACACCTTC
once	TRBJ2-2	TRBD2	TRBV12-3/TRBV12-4	CASTPGTSGPNTGELFF	TGTGCCAGCACCCCTGGGACTAGCGGACCGAACACCGGGGAGCTGTTTTTT
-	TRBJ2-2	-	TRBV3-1	CASTRNGDANTGELFF	TGTGCCAGCACCCGAAATGGGGATGCGAACACCGGGGAGCTGTTTTTT
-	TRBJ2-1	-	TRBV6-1	CASRRGSALNEQFF	TGTGCCAGCCGGCGAGGTAGCGCGCTCAATGAGCAGTTCTTC
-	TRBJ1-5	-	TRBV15	CATSRVTGRQPQHF	TGTGCCACCAGCAGAGTGACGGGTCGGCAGCCCCAGCATTTT